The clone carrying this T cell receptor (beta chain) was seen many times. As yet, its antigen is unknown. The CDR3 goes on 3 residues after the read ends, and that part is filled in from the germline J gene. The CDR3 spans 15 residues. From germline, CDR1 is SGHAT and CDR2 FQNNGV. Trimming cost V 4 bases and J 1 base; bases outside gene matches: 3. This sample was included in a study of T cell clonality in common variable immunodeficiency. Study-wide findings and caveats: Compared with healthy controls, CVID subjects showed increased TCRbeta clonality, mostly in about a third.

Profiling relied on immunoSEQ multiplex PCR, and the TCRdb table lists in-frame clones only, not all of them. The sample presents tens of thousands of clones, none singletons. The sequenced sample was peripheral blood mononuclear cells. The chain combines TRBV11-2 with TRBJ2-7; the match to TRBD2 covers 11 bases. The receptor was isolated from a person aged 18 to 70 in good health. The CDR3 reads CASSSGTSGSYEQYF. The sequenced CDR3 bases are TGTGCCAGCAGCTCCGGGACTAGCGGATCCTACGAG.